These 17 T cell receptor beta chains share one sample of origin, sequenced in a study of cytotoxic CD8 clonotypes in ibrutinib-treated CLL. TCRdb keeps only in-frame clones here, not all; method: immunoSEQ multiplex PCR. The sample carries 29,000 or so clones, 55% to 75% recorded once. The sample in question was PBMCs, obtained after 24 months of ibrutinib treatment. All receptors derive from a human donor with chronic lymphocytic leukemia.

As regards this clone: The junction departs from germline at one end; a sequencing error may be responsible. V usage is TRBV4-1 and J usage is TRBJ2-2; D not resolved. Germline V lookup: CDR1 MGHRA, CDR2 YSYEKL. This CDR3 has 13 amino acids. This chain's CDR3 is CASSQVWSGELFF. For the CDR3, the DNA is TGCGCCAGCAGTCAAGTATGGAGCGGGGAGCTGTTTTTT.

In this sample, this clone turned up a few times. The chain is built from TRBV28 and TRBJ2-1; 10 bases agree with TRBD1. The trim removed 3 bases at V and 12 bases at J, leaving 2 bases unmatched. The CDR3 contains 12 residues. Germline lookup yields CDR1 MDHEN and CDR2 SYDVKM. CDR3 residues: CASSFGQGGQFF. The CDR3, as DNA: TGTGCCAGCAGTTTCGGACAGGGGGGGCAGTTCTTC. Combining the CDR3 with reference TRBV28 and TRBJ2-1 gives the whole variable domain DVKVTQSSRYLVKRTGEKVFLECVQDMDHENMFWYRQDPGLGLRLIYFSYDVKMKEKGDIPEGYSVSREKKERFSLILESASTNQTSMYLCASSFGQGGQFFGPGTRLTVL.

This clone was seen more than once but under ten times. The chain employs TRBV5-6 and TRBJ2-3; tentative D call: TRBD1 (6 bases). CDR3 length: 15 amino acids. V was shortened by 0 bases and J by 2 bases, with 10 bases between the two germline ends. The germline V gene encodes CDR1 SGHDT and CDR2 YYEEEE. The CDR3 sequence: CASSLVQGYTDTQYF. DNA for the CDR3: TGTGCCAGCAGCTTGGTCCAGGGGTACACAGATACGCAGTATTTT.

This rearrangement joins TRBV7-9 to TRBJ1-2, with 7 bases lining up with TRBD1. Germline lookup yields CDR1 SEHNR and CDR2 FQNEAQ (reference sequence). This CDR3 region has 13 residues. Germline trimming cut 8 bases from V and 4 bases from J; bases unmatched to any gene: 7. The CDR3 sequence: CASAITGAYGYTF. Here the CDR3 DNA reads TGTGCCAGCGCCATCACAGGGGCCTATGGCTACACCTTC.

The CDR3 reads CASSYWAGTSRGYTF. For the CDR3, the DNA is TGTGCCAGCAGTTACTGGGCGGGGACCTCTCGAGGCTACACCTTC. The V and J genes are TRBV6-5 and TRBJ1-2; perhaps TRBD1 as D (5 bases). V dropped 1 base and J dropped 8 bases, with 17 bases sitting between them. The germline CDR1 and CDR2 sequences are MNHEY and SVGAGI. The CDR3 is 15 amino acids.

This clone was picked up a small number of times. The chain combines TRBV4-1 with TRBJ2-7; either TRBD1 or TRBD2 may fit D (6 bases each). Germline V lookup: CDR1 MGHRA, CDR2 YSYEKL. The V end lost 5 bases, the J end lost 2 bases, and 16 bases lay between the germline ends. The length of the CDR3 is 15 residues. CDR3 in amino acids: CASSTPKRGAYEQYF. The CDR3 nucleotides are TGCGCCAGCAGCACCCCAAAGAGGGGGGCCTACGAGCAGTACTTC.

The table lists this clone with a few counts. V gene TRBV11-2 combines with J gene TRBJ1-2; TRBD1 is a possible D gene (5 bases). The V end was cut by 4 bases, the J end by 8 bases, with 17 bases between. This CDR3 has 14 residues. Germline assignment: CDR1 SGHAT and CDR2 FQNNGV. In DNA form, the CDR3 reads TGTGCCAGCAGCTCCCTCGGCACAGGTTCCGGCTACACCTTC. It codes for CASSSLGTGSGYTF.

The chain couples TRBV6-5 to TRBJ2-1, with a weak D call TRBD2 (7 bases). Germline V CDR1 and CDR2: MNHEY, SVGAGI. Trimming left V 4 bases short and J 4 bases short, with 14 bases between. There are 15 residues in the CDR3. The CDR3, as DNA: TGTGCCAGCAGTTCTGAGGGGGGGAGTTACAATGAGCAGTTCTTC. It codes for CASSSEGGSYNEQFF.

J is TRBJ2-1 and V is TRBV18; 7 positions agree with TRBD1. CDR1 and CDR2 from the germline V gene are KGHSH and LQKENI. V shed 0 bases, J shed 9 bases, and the junction held 2 bases outside the gene matches. CDR3 length: 13 residues. This CDR3 reads CASSPPGGGEQFF. CDR3 nucleotides: TGTGCCAGCTCACCACCAGGGGGCGGTGAGCAGTTCTTC.

This chain joins TRBV6-5 and TRBJ2-7, with TRBD2 matching over 9 bases. This CDR3 contains 14 residues. Unmatched junction bases numbered 6, after V lost 6 bases and J lost 3 bases. The germline V gene encodes CDR1 MNHEY and CDR2 SVGAGI. This CDR3 is CASRKMTSGYEQYF. DNA for the CDR3: TGTGCCAGCAGAAAGATGACTAGCGGCTACGAGCAGTACTTC.

J is TRBJ2-1 and V is TRBV5-6; D might be TRBD1 (8 bases). V shed 6 bases and J shed 7 bases, with 20 bases lying between them. There are 15 residues in the CDR3. Germline loops: CDR1 SGHDT, CDR2 YYEEEE. The CDR3 DNA follows: TGTGCCAGCACCAGGGGGGGACAGGCACGTAATGAGCAGTTCTTC. This encodes CASTRGGQARNEQFF.

This chain joins TRBV12-5 and TRBJ2-1, with 11 bases identical to TRBD2. The CDR3 totals 18 residues. After removal of 1 base from V and 2 bases from J, the junction contained 7 bases not matched to a gene. The germline CDR1 and CDR2 sequences are LGHNT and FRNRAP. CDR3 protein: CASGLALRGLAAYNEQFF. The CDR3 nucleotides are TGTGCTAGTGGTTTGGCTCTTCGGGGACTAGCGGCCTACAATGAGCAGTTCTTC.

This chain uses TRBV30 with TRBJ1-2; the D gene is possibly TRBD1 (6 bases). Deletions cut 2 bases from V and 4 bases from J, with 17 bases between. This CDR3 comprises 15 residues. CDR1 is GTSNPN and CDR2 is SVGIG in the germline V gene (reference sequence). The CDR3 region is CAWSRSIQGTYGYTF. DNA of the CDR3: TGTGCCTGGAGTCGATCCATCCAGGGGACCTATGGCTACACCTTC.

The J gene is TRBJ1-3, the V gene TRBV15; 7 bases match TRBD1. This CDR3 has 15 residues. The germline V gene encodes CDR1 LNHNV and CDR2 YYDKDF (reference sequence). Trimming at V came to 1 base and at J to 7 bases, leaving 7 bases not matched to a gene. The CDR3 DNA follows: TGTGCCACCAGCAGAGGGAGAACAGGGGTTAACACCATATATTTT. Translating gives CATSRGRTGVNTIYF.

The chain recombines TRBV19 with TRBJ1-5, with D unclear. Trimming pared 1 base from V and 2 bases from J, leaving 9 bases between. Germline V gene sequence: CDR1 LNHDA, CDR2 SQIVND (reference sequence). This CDR3 is 15 amino acids long. Here the CDR3 DNA reads TGTGCCAGTAGTATAGGCAGGTCGCGCAATCAGCCCCAGCATTTT. Its translation: CASSIGRSRNQPQHF.

In this sample, this clone turned up a few times. The J gene is TRBJ2-2, the V gene TRBV7-9, with 10 nucleotides matching TRBD2. V was clipped by 5 bases and J by 3 bases; unmatched bases: 9. Germline V gene data show CDR1 as SEHNR and CDR2 as FQNEAQ (reference sequence). This CDR3 is built from 17 residues. The CDR3 protein is CASSQLAGGLYTGELFF. For the CDR3, the DNA is TGTGCCAGCAGCCAATTAGCGGGGGGCCTCTACACCGGGGAGCTGTTTTTT.

The chain is built from TRBV25-1 and TRBJ2-3, with TRBD1 identical over 7 bases. CDR1 and CDR2 from the germline V gene are MGHDK and SYGVNS. The J segment lost 4 bases and the V segment lost 7 bases, leaving 8 bases of the junction unmatched. CDR3 length: 14 residues. The CDR3 DNA reads as TGTGCCAGCAAAAGGACAGGCGGCGCAGATACGCAGTATTTT. It is translated as CASKRTGGADTQYF.